This is a list of T cell receptor beta chains from one sample in a study of OX40 agonist ivuxolimab in advanced cancers. TCRdb's table, derived via immunoSEQ multiplex PCR, lists solely in-frame clones and lacks some. The sample shows tens of thousands of clones, approximately 86% of them seen only once. The source was CD4+ or CD8+ T cells sorted from blood, collected in a trial of the OX40 agonist ivuxolimab. These receptors were collected from an adult with an advanced solid tumor such as melanoma, head and neck, liver or kidney cancer. The CDR3 runs from the conserved cysteine through the conserved F or W. The order of the fields is V gene, CDR3 protein.

>TRBV7-9
CASSLTPRDSDNEQFF
>TRBV4-1
CASSQASPGLNYGYTF
>TRBV2
CASSDNRFLGYGYTF
>TRBV6-5
CASSYSPGQNQPQHF
>TRBV27
CASSLSKWADTQYF
>TRBV5-4
CASSPRPLETQYF
>TRBV15
CATSSFVGTDPAETQYF
>TRBV28
CATQVSGETQYF
>TRBV5-4
CASSDVQGADTQYF
>TRBV4-3
CASSPLGQTNEKLFF
>TRBV18
CASSPPTGGGTEQYF
>TRBV27
CASSPTGSYGYTF
>TRBV18
CASSLGQGNQPQHF
>TRBV4-3
CASSPEGGNGYTF